This record looks at one T cell receptor beta chain sequence and its context. This sample is drawn from a study of T cell changes during pregnancy in multiple sclerosis. From germline, CDR1 is MNHEY and CDR2 SVGAGI. Trimming took 6 bases from V and 4 from J; bases not matched to a gene: 8. The CDR3 is made up of 14 amino acids. Generated by immunoSEQ multiplex PCR, the TCRdb table keeps only in-frame clones and is missing some. The sample holds about 120,000 clones, about 94% seen once. Specimen: peripheral blood, collected in the third trimester of pregnancy. The source of this sequence is a female donor with multiple sclerosis, enrolled in a pregnancy study. This chain links TRBV6-5 with TRBJ2-5; 7 bases agree with TRBD1. For the CDR3, the DNA is TGTGCCAGCAGGGTGACAGGGTTGGGAGAGACCCAGTACTTC. Its protein is CASRVTGLGETQYF.